Presented here are 10 T cell receptor beta chains from one specimen sequenced in a study of blood T cells in healthy people across ages. Together with a sample-barcoded 5' primer, a J-beta primer mix was included in a second PCR lasting roughly 7 to 11 cycles. One entry per CDR3 protein results from TCRdb running MiXCR on the 5' RACE reads. The repertoire holds roughly 800,000 distinct CDR3 sequences, with 58% as singletons. The sample consisted of blood. The receptors were sampled from a man aged 25 to 45 in good health.

The CDR3 region is CATSDSLEAFF. CDR3 in DNA: TGTGCCACCAGTGATTCCTTAGAAGCTTTCTTT. J is TRBJ1-1 and V is TRBV24-1; D call uncertain. Germline V gene data show CDR1 as KGHDR and CDR2 as SFDVKD. This CDR3 is built from 11 residues. Deletions cut 2 bases from V and 8 bases from J, with 5 bases between.

The CDR3 region has the DNA TGCAGTGCCAGGGGGGAACTAGTCTACGAGCAGTACTTC. Translation: CSARGELVYEQYF. This chain connects TRBV20-1 to TRBJ2-7, with a weak D call TRBD1 (7 bases). The CDR3 has 13 amino acids. Trimming took 6 bases from V and 3 from J, leaving 15 bases between them. CDR1 DFQATT and CDR2 SNEGSKA come from the germline V gene (reference sequence).

The rearrangement joins TRBV20-1 to TRBJ1-5, with 8 bases matching TRBD1. In germline, CDR1 is DFQATT, CDR2 SNEGSKA (reference sequence). This CDR3 contains 13 residues. The ends lost 6 bases at V and 9 bases at J; junction bases unmatched: 10. CDR3: CSARSGTGVPQHF. DNA of the CDR3: TGCAGTGCAAGGTCGGGGACAGGAGTGCCCCAGCATTTT.

The V and J genes are TRBV6-5 and TRBJ2-1; D remains unclear. Germline CDR1 is MNHEY and CDR2 is SVGAGI. This CDR3 contains 14 residues. V was clipped by 7 bases and J by 1 base, with 11 bases between them. CDR3: CASKRWRSYNEQFF. Written as DNA, the CDR3 is TGTGCCAGCAAGAGGTGGCGGTCCTACAATGAGCAGTTCTTC.

The chain joins TRBV20-1 to TRBJ2-3, with TRBD2 matching 13 bases. The junction had 13 bases not matched to a gene; V was cut back by 3 bases and J by 4 bases. The length of the CDR3 is 18 residues. Germline values: CDR1 DFQATT, CDR2 SNEGSKA (reference sequence). CDR3 region: CSASSPGLAGLQADTQYF. In nucleotides, the CDR3 is TGCAGTGCTAGTTCCCCGGGACTAGCGGGGTTGCAGGCAGATACGCAGTATTTT.

This clonotype occurred a few times. The V call is TRBV27, the J call TRBJ2-1, with TRBD1 as a possible D gene (6 bases). V was trimmed by 11 bases and J by 9 bases, leaving 17 bases between them. The CDR3 sequence is 12 residues long. CDR1 is MNHEY, CDR2 SMNVEV, per germline (reference sequence). The chain's CDR3 is CAAGDNLGEQFF. DNA for the CDR3: TGTGCCGCAGGGGACAATTTAGGTGAGCAGTTCTTC.

This chain links TRBV20-1 with TRBJ2-5; a weak D match, TRBD2 (6 bases). CDR1 and CDR2 from the germline V gene are DFQATT and SNEGSKA (reference sequence). The CDR3 has 14 amino acids. Trimming took off 6 bases at V and 11 bases at J, with 25 bases between the two ends. The CDR3 sequence is CSASPGLLHQQQYF. For the CDR3, the DNA is TGCAGTGCGTCGCCGGGACTCCTCCATCAACAACAGTACTTC.

The rearrangement joins TRBV2 to TRBJ1-2; D is possibly TRBD1 (6 bases). The CDR3 totals 14 residues. The germline V and J ends were trimmed by 4 bases and 6 bases, with 15 bases remaining between them. CDR1 and CDR2 (germline): SNHLY, FYNNEI. The CDR3 DNA follows: TGTGCCAGCAGTGGGGCCGGATACAGGGATGGCTACACCTTC. Translating it yields CASSGAGYRDGYTF.

The sample holds one count of this clonotype. The rearrangement uses TRBV6-6 and TRBJ2-5, with 8 bases matching TRBD2. The CDR3 has 15 amino acids. After removal of 7 bases from V and 11 bases from J, the junction contained 18 bases not matched to a gene. CDR1 and CDR2 from the germline V gene are MNHNY and SVGAGI (reference sequence). CDR3 protein: CASIMSGGLNNEQYF. CDR3 coding DNA: TGTGCCAGCATTATGTCGGGGGGGCTCAATAATGAGCAGTACTTC.

The CDR3 coding sequence is TGTGCCAGCAGCCTCCGGGGGCACCCGGGGGGGACCCAGTACTTC. Translated: CASSLRGHPGGTQYF. This chain uses TRBV12-3 or TRBV12-4 with TRBJ2-7, with D perhaps TRBD2 (7 bases). The J call may be wrong; the DNA end is better matched by TRBJ2-5. The CDR3 runs to 15 residues.